This TCR beta chain was captured in a study of control samples from healthy donors and cancer patients. The table came from immunoSEQ multiplex PCR; TCRdb's copy has only in-frame clones and leaves some out. The sample gives about 96,000 clones, just over 90% of which show up once; less than 10% is in the top ten. Sequenced: blood. The TCR sequence derives from a man younger than 35 in good health.

CDR3 in DNA: TGTGCCCTCGCACAGGGGAACAATCAGCCCCAGCATTTT. Amino acid sequence: CALAQGNNQPQHF. The chain uses TRBV7-9 and TRBJ1-5; the match to TRBD1 covers 7 bases. The CDR3 sequence is 13 residues long. With 11 bases clipped from V and 3 bases from J, the junction kept 7 bases outside the gene matches. Germline V CDR1 and CDR2: SEHNR, FQNEAQ (reference sequence).